This TCR beta chain was identified during a study of human thymus T cells. V lost 5 bases to trimming and J lost 3 bases, with 7 bases between them. Germline CDR1 reads MNHEY; CDR2 reads SMNVEV (reference sequence). This CDR3 is 13 amino acids long. Study observations and caveats: Across thymic and blood repertoires, the usage of V and J genes appeared to be biased.

The method was immunoSEQ multiplex PCR; TCRdb's version includes in-frame clones alone and lacks a portion of them. The sample includes 54,000 or so clones, 85% to 95% seen only once; the top ten take around 6%. Details on this clone: The target antigen is unknown.

This sequence originates from a boy under two years old with a congenital heart defect but otherwise immunologically healthy. The chain joins TRBV27 to TRBJ2-2; D gene uncertain. The sample was blood. CDR3 amino acids: CASSQTYTGELFF. CDR3 coding DNA: TGTGCCAGCAGTCAAACGTACACCGGGGAGCTGTTTTTT.